The rows below give T cell receptor beta chains drawn from one sample of a study of blood T cell repertoires in COVID-19. Repertoires were generated with immunoSEQ multiplex PCR, while TCRdb's copy carries only in-frame clones and drops some. This sample has tens of thousands of clones, with about nine tenths found just once. What was sequenced was peripheral blood. The receptor source for this set is an elderly woman with acute or convalescent COVID-19. The CDR3 runs from the conserved cysteine through the conserved F or W.

J gene,V gene,CDR3 protein
TRBJ1-1,TRBV7-9,CASSLGTGRAFF
TRBJ2-1,TRBV27,CASSARGTDTRRPYNEQFF
TRBJ2-1,TRBV6-5,CASSLAGPYNEQFF
TRBJ2-7,TRBV7-6,CASSLATGIRYEQYF
TRBJ2-7,TRBV29-1,CSVVTSGSSYEQYF
TRBJ1-5,TRBV18,CASSQGQGGQPQHF
TRBJ2-5,TRBV7-6,CASSLKGGSGSVRQETQYF
TRBJ2-3,TRBV3-1/TRBV3-2,CASSLSSGGGTDTQYF
TRBJ1-5,TRBV19,CASNVGGQAQHF
TRBJ1-5,TRBV5-6,CASSQDRDQPQHF
TRBJ2-5,TRBV13,CASGALTSGSSYQETQYF
TRBJ2-7,TRBV5-6,CASSLRTGEGQYF
TRBJ2-1,TRBV6-2/TRBV6-3,CASSSGGANYNEQFF
TRBJ2-1,TRBV19,CASSITSGNSYNEQFF
TRBJ2-1,TRBV5-6,CASSLRPAGGEQFF
TRBJ1-4,TRBV7-9,CASSLVGEPNEKLFF
TRBJ1-1,TRBV12-5,CASGPGVPQNTEAFF
TRBJ2-4,TRBV11-2,CASSNDYAAKNIQYF
TRBJ2-2,TRBV10-2,CASSESYSTGELFF
TRBJ2-6,TRBV25-1,CASSPAGANVLTF
TRBJ1-6,TRBV15,CATSVTGGNNSPLHF
TRBJ1-5,TRBV10-3,CAISWDSGQPQHF
TRBJ1-2,TRBV15,CATSLQRSNYGYTF
TRBJ1-3,TRBV6-1,CASSGSWGPSGNTIYF
TRBJ2-3,TRBV9,CASNRGGTDTQYF
TRBJ2-1,TRBV4-1,CASSQRIAGGPYEQFF
TRBJ2-7,TRBV2,CASIPTVYSYEQYF
TRBJ2-3,TRBV5-1,CASRSLGTDTQYF
TRBJ1-1,TRBV9,CASSVAGDTEAFF
TRBJ2-7,TRBV30,CAWSVRQGWGSYEQYF
TRBJ1-3,TRBV29-1,CSVDLDSSGNTIYF
TRBJ1-2,TRBV3-1/TRBV3-2,CASSQDRLGARYGYTF
TRBJ1-1,TRBV19,CASSPQGEKAFF
TRBJ1-1,TRBV4-1,CASSQSPFRGPVIAFF
TRBJ1-1,TRBV19,CASSSGTVNTEAFF
TRBJ1-6,TRBV3-1/TRBV3-2,CASSQQGANSPLHF
TRBJ2-1,TRBV15,CATSRSPGGSYNEQFF
TRBJ1-3,TRBV30,CAWRGQSENTIYF
TRBJ2-7,TRBV27,CASRTLASYEQYF
TRBJ2-5,TRBV25-1,CASSLWGDYQETQYF
TRBJ2-7,TRBV6-9,CASSSSYSYEQYF
TRBJ1-1,TRBV9,CASTQVLNTEAFF
TRBJ2-1,TRBV28,CASSSTSRRNEQFF
TRBJ2-1,TRBV5-1,CASSRGQGARDEQFF
TRBJ2-2,TRBV6-5,CASSHLQGTGELFF
TRBJ2-7,TRBV9,CASSATLAGGPYEQYF
TRBJ1-1,TRBV6-5,CASIRQGKNTEAFF
TRBJ2-3,TRBV3-1/TRBV3-2,CASSPIFGTSSDTQYF
TRBJ2-7,TRBV5-6,CASSLGLGTGTYEQYF
TRBJ2-7,TRBV6-5,CAIGTVYEQYF
TRBJ1-3,TRBV10-3,CAISVGGASGNTIYF
TRBJ1-2,TRBV6-1,CASSEGVTSGLYGYTF
TRBJ2-5,TRBV10-3,CAISDSNGREETQYF
TRBJ1-1,TRBV10-2,CASSEQGAATEAFF
TRBJ2-7,TRBV5-1,CASSHPGSPYEQYF
TRBJ2-2,TRBV11-2,CASSLWESTGELFF
TRBJ1-2,TRBV25-1,CASSPQGRDGYTF
TRBJ1-1,TRBV5-8,CASSSDRMNTEAFF
TRBJ2-1,TRBV15,CATSRDPQGGLGEQFF